This T cell receptor beta chain is drawn from a study of CD4 and CD8 cells across lung adenocarcinoma regions. Each CDR3 protein is one row after TCRdb ran MiXCR on the PCR reads. The sample lists tens of thousands of distinct CDR3 sequences, under 70% seen once, with under 35% in the top ten. This CDR3 has 11 amino acids. Germline-derived CDR1 and CDR2 are MNHEY and SMNVEV (reference sequence). Donors had localized lung adenocarcinoma, a non-small cell lung cancer. The material sequenced was CD8+ T cells from the center of a lung tumor. The clonotype was recovered from a female donor with lung adenocarcinoma. The CD4 and CD8 labels of this study may be unreliable. The chain recombines TRBV27 with TRBJ2-5; D remains unclear. The CDR3 sequence is CGIGATNTQYF. The CDR3 region has the DNA TGTGGCATCGGTGCCACAAATACTCAGTACTTC.